These 4 T cell receptor beta chains originate from one sample sequenced in a study of post-analysis software for immune sequencing data. Study-wide points: Roughly 5 TRBV segments, TRBV5-6, TRBV5-1 and TRBV20-1 among them, were found more frequent in patients than controls.

Incorporated into the TCR beta cDNA libraries were unique molecular identifiers, which served to reduce PCR and sequencing biases. Each CDR3 protein gets one entry after TCRdb re-called the PCR reads with MiXCR. This sample has approximately 150,000 distinct CDR3 sequences; 30% occur once, and the top ten carry over 1.2%. No antigen is known for these receptors. Source material: blood. Every receptor here comes from a girl aged 5-17 years with multiple sclerosis.

This clonotype has at least ten counts. The chain has TRBV12-3 or TRBV12-4 and TRBJ1-2; TRBD1 matches at 9 bases. The CDR3 length is 15 residues. V lost 3 bases to trimming and J lost 2 bases; unmatched junction nucleotides: 4. In DNA form, the CDR3 reads TGTGCCAGCAGTTTCGTTGGACAGGGGAACTATGGCTACACCTTC. Its translation: CASSFVGQGNYGYTF.

This clonotype was found once. This rearrangement joins TRBV30 to TRBJ2-3, with D possibly TRBD1 on 6 matching bases. The V end lost 8 bases, the J end lost 10 bases, and 19 bases lay between the germline ends. Germline assignment: CDR1 GTSNPN and CDR2 SVGIG (reference sequence). CDR3 length equals 12 residues. The CDR3: CARAPQGKAQYF. Written as DNA, the CDR3 is TGTGCCCGGGCACCTCAGGGGAAGGCGCAGTATTTT.

On this clonotype itself: Germline and junction disagree at one end, which may indicate a read error. The chain recombines TRBV12-3 or TRBV12-4 with TRBJ2-3; no definite D call. The CDR3 is 13 residues long. CDR3 nucleotide sequence: TGTGCCAGCAGTTTGTCGGGTGGAGATGCGCAGTATTTT. This translates into CASSLSGGDAQYF.

This clonotype was recorded a few times. The chain employs TRBV2 and TRBJ2-1; D remains unclear. The CDR3 runs 13 residues. V was shortened by 5 bases and J by 6 bases, with 11 bases between the two germline ends. In germline, CDR1 is SNHLY, CDR2 FYNNEI. The CDR3 nucleotides read TGTGCCAGCAGTTACGACTGGTCCAATGAGCAGTTCTTC. Encoded protein: CASSYDWSNEQFF.